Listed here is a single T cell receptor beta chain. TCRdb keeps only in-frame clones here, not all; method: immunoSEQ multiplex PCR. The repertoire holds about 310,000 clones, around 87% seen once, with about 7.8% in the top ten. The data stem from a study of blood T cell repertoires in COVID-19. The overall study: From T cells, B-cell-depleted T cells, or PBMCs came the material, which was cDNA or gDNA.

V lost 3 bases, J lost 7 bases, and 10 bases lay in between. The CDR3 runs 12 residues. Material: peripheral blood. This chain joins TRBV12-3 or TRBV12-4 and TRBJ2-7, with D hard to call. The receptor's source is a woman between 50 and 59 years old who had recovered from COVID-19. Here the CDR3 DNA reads TGTGCCAGCAGTTTCACCGTCGGGGAGCAGTACTTC. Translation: CASSFTVGEQYF.